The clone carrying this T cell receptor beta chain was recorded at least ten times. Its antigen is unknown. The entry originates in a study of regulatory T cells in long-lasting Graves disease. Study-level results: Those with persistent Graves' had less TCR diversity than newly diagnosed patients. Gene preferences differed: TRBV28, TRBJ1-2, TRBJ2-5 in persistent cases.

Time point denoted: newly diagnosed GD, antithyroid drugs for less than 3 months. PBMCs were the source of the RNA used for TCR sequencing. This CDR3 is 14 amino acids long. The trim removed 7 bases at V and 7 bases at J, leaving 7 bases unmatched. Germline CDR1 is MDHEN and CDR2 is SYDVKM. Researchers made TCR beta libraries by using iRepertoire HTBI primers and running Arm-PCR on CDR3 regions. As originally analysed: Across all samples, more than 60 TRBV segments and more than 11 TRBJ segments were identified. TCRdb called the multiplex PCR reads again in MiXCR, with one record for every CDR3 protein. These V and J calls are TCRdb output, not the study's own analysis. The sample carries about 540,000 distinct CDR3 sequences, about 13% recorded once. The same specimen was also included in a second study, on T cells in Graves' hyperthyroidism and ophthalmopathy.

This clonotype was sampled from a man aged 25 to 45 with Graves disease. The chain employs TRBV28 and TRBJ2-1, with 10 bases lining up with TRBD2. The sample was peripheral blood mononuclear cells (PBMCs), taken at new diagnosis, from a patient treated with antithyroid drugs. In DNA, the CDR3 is TGTGCCAGCATACCTAGCGGGAGAAGGAATGAGCAGTTCTTC. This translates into CASIPSGRRNEQFF.